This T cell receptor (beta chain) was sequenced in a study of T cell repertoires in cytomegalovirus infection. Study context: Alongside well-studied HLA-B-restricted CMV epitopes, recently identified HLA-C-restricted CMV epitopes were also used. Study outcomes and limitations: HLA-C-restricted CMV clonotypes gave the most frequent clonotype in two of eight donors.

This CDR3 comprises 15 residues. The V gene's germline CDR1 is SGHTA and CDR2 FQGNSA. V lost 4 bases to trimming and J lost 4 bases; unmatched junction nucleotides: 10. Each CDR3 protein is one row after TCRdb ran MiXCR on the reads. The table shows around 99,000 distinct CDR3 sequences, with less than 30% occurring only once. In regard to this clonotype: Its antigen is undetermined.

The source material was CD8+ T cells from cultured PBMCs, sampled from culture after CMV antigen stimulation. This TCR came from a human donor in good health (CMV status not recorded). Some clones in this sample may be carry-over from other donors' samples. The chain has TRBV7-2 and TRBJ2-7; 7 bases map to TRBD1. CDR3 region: CASSSPGTVTYEQYF. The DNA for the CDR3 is TGTGCCAGCAGCTCCCCCGGGACAGTGACGTACGAGCAGTACTTC.